These 8 T cell receptor beta chains were sequenced from one sample in a study of Ad26.COV2.S vaccination and SARS-CoV-2 variants (dated by TCRdb to the early 2020s). Explained via the paper, the time point label denotes: individuals recovered from natural SARS-CoV-2 infection. Receptors were amplified or captured by the immunoSEQ multiplex PCR assay. TCRdb stores this immuneACCESS table with in-frame sequences only. Part of the clones is absent; in the studies checked, under half of the shortfall reflects unresolved V genes, and no reason is known for the rest. Present in this sample are about 180,000 clones, around 90% of which were seen just once. The ten largest clones add up to 4.5% to 7.5% of the sample. The material sequenced was peripheral blood, taken after recovery from COVID-19. These receptors were collected from a human donor who had recovered from COVID-19.

The chain is built from TRBV7-6 and TRBJ2-1; 12 positions agree with TRBD2. Germline V gene data show CDR1 as SGHVS and CDR2 as FNYEAQ. J was trimmed by 8 bases and V by 5 bases; bases with no gene match: 13. The length of the CDR3 is 17 residues. CDR3 residues: CASSHHLAGGPSDEQFF. CDR3 sequence (DNA): TGTGCCAGCAGCCACCACCTAGCGGGAGGGCCCTCGGATGAGCAGTTCTTC.

The rearrangement joins TRBV18 to TRBJ1-1, with D maybe TRBD1 (5 bases). This CDR3 comprises 14 residues. Germline CDR1 and CDR2: KGHSH and LQKENI. V shed 3 bases and J shed 5 bases, with 13 bases lying between them. The CDR3 protein is CASSPRSGGTEAFF. The CDR3 DNA follows: TGTGCCAGCTCACCTCGGTCGGGGGGTACTGAAGCTTTCTTT. Combining the CDR3 with reference TRBV18 and TRBJ1-1 gives the whole variable domain NAGVMQNPRHLVRRRGQEARLRCSPMKGHSHVYWYRQLPEEGLKFMVYLQKENIIDESGMPKERFSAEFPKEGPSILRIQQVVRGDSAAYFCASSPRSGGTEAFFGQGTRLTVV.

V usage is TRBV3-1 (or the pseudogene TRBV3-2) and J usage is TRBJ1-5, with a weak D call TRBD1 (5 bases). Germline loops: CDR1 LGHDT, CDR2 YNNKEL (reference sequence). The length of the CDR3 is 15 residues. V was cut by 2 bases and J by 6 bases, with 14 bases left in between. The DNA for the CDR3 is TGTGCCAGCAGCCAAAAAGGGGACCATCTTCAGCCCCAGCATTTT. The encoded protein is CASSQKGDHLQPQHF.

The chain joins TRBV5-6 to TRBJ2-5; the match to TRBD1 covers 8 bases. V lost 5 bases and J lost 7; bases outside the gene matches: 13. This CDR3 region has 15 residues. Germline lookup yields CDR1 SGHDT and CDR2 YYEEEE. The CDR3 loop is CASRSGQGLPGTQYF. Here the CDR3 DNA reads TGTGCCAGCAGATCCGGACAGGGATTACCGGGGACCCAGTACTTC.

The sample holds one count of this clone. The chain links TRBV6-5 to TRBJ2-1; D ambiguous. V was clipped by 5 bases and J by 4 bases, with 9 bases between them. The CDR3 runs 13 residues. Germline V gene data show CDR1 as MNHEY and CDR2 as SVGAGI. CDR3 residues: CASSHRAYNEQFF. The CDR3 coding sequence is TGTGCCAGCAGTCATCGGGCATACAATGAGCAGTTCTTC.

The chain is built from TRBV7-9 and TRBJ2-7; D may be TRBD1 (6 bases). The germline V gene has CDR1 SEHNR and CDR2 FQNEAQ (reference sequence). The CDR3 totals 14 residues. V was clipped by 1 base and J by 6 bases, with 13 bases between them. The CDR3: CASSLEGRTAEQYF. Written as DNA, the CDR3 is TGTGCCAGCAGCTTAGAGGGTCGGACAGCCGAGCAGTACTTC.

On this clone: This sample also contains other DNA sequences that code for the same CDR3. V usage is TRBV24-1 and J usage is TRBJ1-1; D is uncertain. The CDR3 is made up of 12 amino acids. V shed 7 bases and J shed 2 bases, with 7 bases lying between them. The germline CDR1 and CDR2 sequences are KGHDR and SFDVKD. The DNA for the CDR3 is TGTGCCACCAGCGGACCCAACACTGAAGCTTTCTTT. Its protein is CATSGPNTEAFF.

For the CDR3, the DNA is TGTGCCAGCAGTTCGGACAGGGGGCTTGGAAACACCATATATTTT. Encoded protein: CASSSDRGLGNTIYF. V is TRBV5-4 and J is TRBJ1-3; 11 bases align to TRBD1. V shed 5 bases, J shed 3 bases, and the junction held 4 bases outside the gene matches. The CDR3 length is 15 residues. Germline V gene data show CDR1 as SGHNT and CDR2 as YYREEE (reference sequence).